This T cell receptor beta chain comes out of a study of T cell responses to AZD1222 COVID-19 vaccine. In germline, CDR1 is MDHEN, CDR2 SYDVKM. The V gene end was trimmed by 3 bases and the J gene end by 12 bases; junction bases not matched to a gene: 4. This CDR3 region has 13 residues. Second doses at about 4 or about 12 weeks were pooled. Repertoires were generated with immunoSEQ multiplex PCR, while TCRdb's copy carries only in-frame clones and drops some. The table has 150,000 to 250,000 clones, about 93% seen once. Study-wide points: Recipients of AZD1222 seropositive at baseline numbered only 5 to 7. CD4 TCRs associated with vaccination spanned spike, dominating at 160-218 and 743-854.

As regards this clone: Its antigen is not identified.

The sequence derives from an adult who received the AZD1222 COVID-19 vaccine. V and J are TRBV28 and TRBJ1-6; 8 bases line up with TRBD1. The starting material was peripheral blood, obtained 28 days after the second AZD1222 dose. CDR3 protein: CASSFGQGLPLHF. Here the CDR3 DNA reads TGTGCCAGCAGTTTTGGACAGGGCTTACCCCTCCACTTT.